This paragraph covers one TCR beta chain sequence. The table came from immunoSEQ multiplex PCR; TCRdb's copy has only in-frame clones and leaves some out. The sample consists of about 31,000 clones, almost 90% of them appearing once. This record comes from a study of T cell changes during pregnancy in multiple sclerosis. The CDR3 loop spans 16 amino acids. V lost 0 bases to trimming and J lost 6 bases, with 15 bases between them. In germline, CDR1 is SGHDN, CDR2 FVKESK. The clonotype was recovered from a female donor in good health, enrolled as a control in a pregnancy study. This sample comprised CD4+ T cells from peripheral blood mononuclear cells, obtained in the first trimester of pregnancy. The chain uses TRBV14 and TRBJ2-1, with D unclear. CDR3 in DNA: TGTGCCAGCAGCCAAGAAGCAACCCTTCGTATCAATGAGCAGTTCTTC. It translates to CASSQEATLRINEQFF.